Below, one T cell receptor beta chain is given with its context. Germline loops: CDR1 DFQATT, CDR2 SNEGSKA (reference sequence). V was cut by 6 bases and J by 4 bases, with 13 bases left in between. There are 13 residues in the CDR3. This entry belongs to a study of T cells after yellow fever vaccination. TCRdb ran MiXCR on the 5' RACE reads and lists one entry per CDR3 protein. The sample shows 240,000 or so distinct CDR3 sequences, 6.5% to 8.5% of them seen only once. The receptor was isolated from a man aged 25-45 years who received the YFV17D yellow fever vaccine. The V and J genes are TRBV20-1 and TRBJ2-1; D uncertain. The source material was CD4+ T cells sorted from PBMCs, sampled 15 days after the yellow fever booster vaccination. DNA for the CDR3: TGCAGTGCAGGGCGTGGGGATTACAATGAGCAGTTCTTC. Translation gives CSAGRGDYNEQFF.